The next 5 T cell receptor beta chains were all read from a single sample in a study of control samples from healthy donors and cancer patients. Repertoires were generated with immunoSEQ multiplex PCR, while TCRdb's copy carries only in-frame clones and drops some. The sample lists 120,000 or so clones, 80% to 90% occurring once. The sample consisted of blood. These TCRs come from a man aged 25 to 40 in good health.

This chain connects TRBV2 to TRBJ2-5, with TRBD1 as a possible D gene (8 bases). CDR3 length: 16 amino acids. V lost 1 base and J lost 5, with 17 bases in between. CDR1 and CDR2 from the germline V gene are SNHLY and FYNNEI. CDR3 nucleotides: TGTGCCAGCAGTGAAGGGACAGGGTGGACTAGGGAGACCCAGTACTTC. Translating gives CASSEGTGWTRETQYF. The full variable domain, its missing parts supplied by reference TRBV2 and TRBJ2-5, is EPEVTQTPSHQVTQMGQEVILRCVPISNHLYFYWYRQILGQKVEFLVSFYNNEISEKSEIFDDQFSVERPDGSNFTLKIRSTKLEDSAMYFCASSEGTGWTRETQYFGPGTRLLVL.

This sequence joins TRBV30 and TRBJ2-2; no clear D. Germline-derived CDR1 and CDR2 are GTSNPN and SVGIG (reference sequence). The CDR3 is made up of 12 amino acids. V was shortened by 2 bases and J by 5 bases, with 6 bases between the two germline ends. The CDR3 bases are TGTGCCTGGAGTTGGATTACCGGGGAGCTGTTTTTT. Translating it yields CAWSWITGELFF. The complete variable domain, with remaining parts taken from reference TRBV30 and TRBJ2-2, reads SQTIHQWPATLVQPVGSPLSLECTVEGTSNPNLYWYRQAAGRGLQLLFYSVGIGQISSEVPQNLSASRPQDRQFILSSKKLLLSDSGFYLCAWSWITGELFFGEGSRLTVL.

As concerns this clone: This same CDR3 is encoded by further DNA sequences in the sample. This rearrangement joins TRBV12-3 or TRBV12-4 to TRBJ1-5; TRBD1 is a possible D gene (5 bases). V gave up 7 bases and J gave up 7 bases, with 14 bases separating them. The CDR3 has 13 amino acids. The CDR3 nucleotides read TGTGCCAGCACTCCCGCCGGGGGGCAGCCCCAGCATTTT. It yields the protein CASTPAGGQPQHF.

The count of this clone is one. This chain joins TRBV7-9 and TRBJ1-1; a weak D match, TRBD1 (5 bases). There are 15 residues in the CDR3. CDR1 and CDR2 (germline): SEHNR, FQNEAQ (reference sequence). V was pared by 1 base and J by 1 base, with 10 bases between. CDR3 nucleotides: TGTGCCAGCAGCTTAGGGACCGGGGGGAACACTGAAGCTTTCTTT. Translated: CASSLGTGGNTEAFF.

The sample holds a few counts of this clone. The V call is TRBV14, the J call TRBJ2-5; TRBD2 is a possible D gene (6 bases). Trimming removed 4 bases at V and 2 bases at J, with 8 bases between. This CDR3 spans 13 amino acids. Germline V CDR1 and CDR2: SGHDN, FVKESK. The CDR3, as DNA: TGTGCCAGCAGCCGGGGACTTCAAGAGACCCAGTACTTC. Translating it yields CASSRGLQETQYF.